The T cell receptor (beta chain) described here comes from a study of technical replicates of blood from several donors. Clones were sequenced by immunoSEQ multiplex PCR, and TCRdb holds only the in-frame ones, with some missing. The repertoire holds over 10,000 clones, with 65% to 90% as singletons. Source material: PBMCs. This TCR was sampled from a human donor in good health.

This CDR3 is CASSQHREAQPQHF. For the CDR3, the DNA is TGTGCCAGCAGCCAGCACAGGGAAGCTCAGCCCCAGCATTTT. The chain employs TRBV4-2 and TRBJ1-5; D possibly corresponds to TRBD1 (6 bases). V was pared by 3 bases and J by 6 bases, with 12 bases between. CDR1 and CDR2 from the germline V gene are LGHNA and YNFKEQ. The CDR3 is 14 residues long.